This T cell receptor (beta chain) was identified during a study of vaccination effects on CD4 cells after COVID-19. Antigen-specific CD4+ T cell clonotypes were called by their expansion after viral peptide-pool culture in ViraFEST. Once cultured for approximately 10 days, the cells underwent separation to obtain CD4+ T cells. Negative nucleocapsid antibody tests before and after vaccination confirmed no previous SARS-CoV-2 infection. Clones were sequenced by immunoSEQ multiplex PCR, and TCRdb holds only the in-frame ones, with some missing. Of roughly 35,000 clones listed, less than 70% are singletons. Worth noting for this clone: Its specificity is not known.

The source material was CD4+ T cells from PBMCs cultured with HCoV-OC43 spike peptides, sampled before COVID-19 vaccination. Subset specified: HCoV-OC43 spike overlapping peptide pool stimulation. The sequence derives from a human donor who received a COVID-19 vaccine.

CDR3 loop: CASSLLAGQSYEQYF. The CDR3 DNA reads as TGCGCCAGCAGCCTACTAGCGGGGCAGTCCTACGAGCAGTACTTC. The chain has TRBV5-1 and TRBJ2-7; 10 bases match TRBD2. Germline V gene lookup returns CDR1 SGHRS and CDR2 YFSETQ. J gave up 1 base and V 4 bases, and 5 bases lay outside the gene matches. The CDR3 has 15 amino acids.